The TCR beta chain under discussion was sequenced for a study of radiation and T cells in renal cell carcinoma. Measured with immunoSEQ multiplex PCR; TCRdb has only the in-frame clones, and not every one. Seen here are 120,000 to 150,000 clones, over 65% observed once, and the top ten hold roughly 25%. This clone has just a few counts. V was trimmed by 4 bases and J by 8 bases, leaving 7 bases between them. This CDR3 is built from 11 residues. The V gene's germline CDR1 is SGHTA and CDR2 FQGNSA. As for time point: baseline pretreatment blood. This sample's treatment: 15 Gy SBRT to primary tumor, nephrectomy 4 weeks later.

The sequencing here drew on blood, taken from a patient whose treatment included radiotherapy and nephrectomy. J is TRBJ2-3 and V is TRBV7-2; no firm D call. This TCR derives from a woman in her forties or fifties with renal cell carcinoma. CDR3 coding DNA: TGTGCCAGCAGCTCGTCTTTTACGCAGTATTTT. Protein sequence: CASSSSFTQYF. The entire variable domain, with the rest obtained from reference TRBV7-2 and TRBJ2-3, is as follows: GAGVSQSPSNKVTEKGKDVELRCDPISGHTALYWYRQSLGQGLEFLIYFQGNSAPDKSGLPSDRFSAERTGGSVSTLTIQRTQQEDSAVYLCASSSSFTQYFGPGTRLTVL.